This T cell receptor (beta chain) appears in the sequencing data of a study of blood T cell repertoires in COVID-19. Looking at the study overall: Sources were T cells, B-cell-depleted T cells, or PBMCs; the material itself was cDNA or gDNA.

Sequenced by immunoSEQ multiplex PCR; TCRdb stores in-frame clones only, minus some. The sample yields 130,000 or so clones, approximately 90% seen once. The V end was cut by 5 bases, the J end by 7 bases, with 15 bases between. The germline V gene has CDR1 LNHDA and CDR2 SQIVND (reference sequence). This CDR3 spans 14 amino acids. This clonotype originated in a man aged 35 to 55 with acute or convalescent COVID-19. Sequencing used peripheral blood. The chain couples TRBV19 to TRBJ1-5; possible D gene TRBD1, 5 bases. CDR3 loop: CASSLWGSDQPQHF. The CDR3 coding sequence is TGTGCCAGTAGTTTATGGGGCAGTGACCAGCCCCAGCATTTT.